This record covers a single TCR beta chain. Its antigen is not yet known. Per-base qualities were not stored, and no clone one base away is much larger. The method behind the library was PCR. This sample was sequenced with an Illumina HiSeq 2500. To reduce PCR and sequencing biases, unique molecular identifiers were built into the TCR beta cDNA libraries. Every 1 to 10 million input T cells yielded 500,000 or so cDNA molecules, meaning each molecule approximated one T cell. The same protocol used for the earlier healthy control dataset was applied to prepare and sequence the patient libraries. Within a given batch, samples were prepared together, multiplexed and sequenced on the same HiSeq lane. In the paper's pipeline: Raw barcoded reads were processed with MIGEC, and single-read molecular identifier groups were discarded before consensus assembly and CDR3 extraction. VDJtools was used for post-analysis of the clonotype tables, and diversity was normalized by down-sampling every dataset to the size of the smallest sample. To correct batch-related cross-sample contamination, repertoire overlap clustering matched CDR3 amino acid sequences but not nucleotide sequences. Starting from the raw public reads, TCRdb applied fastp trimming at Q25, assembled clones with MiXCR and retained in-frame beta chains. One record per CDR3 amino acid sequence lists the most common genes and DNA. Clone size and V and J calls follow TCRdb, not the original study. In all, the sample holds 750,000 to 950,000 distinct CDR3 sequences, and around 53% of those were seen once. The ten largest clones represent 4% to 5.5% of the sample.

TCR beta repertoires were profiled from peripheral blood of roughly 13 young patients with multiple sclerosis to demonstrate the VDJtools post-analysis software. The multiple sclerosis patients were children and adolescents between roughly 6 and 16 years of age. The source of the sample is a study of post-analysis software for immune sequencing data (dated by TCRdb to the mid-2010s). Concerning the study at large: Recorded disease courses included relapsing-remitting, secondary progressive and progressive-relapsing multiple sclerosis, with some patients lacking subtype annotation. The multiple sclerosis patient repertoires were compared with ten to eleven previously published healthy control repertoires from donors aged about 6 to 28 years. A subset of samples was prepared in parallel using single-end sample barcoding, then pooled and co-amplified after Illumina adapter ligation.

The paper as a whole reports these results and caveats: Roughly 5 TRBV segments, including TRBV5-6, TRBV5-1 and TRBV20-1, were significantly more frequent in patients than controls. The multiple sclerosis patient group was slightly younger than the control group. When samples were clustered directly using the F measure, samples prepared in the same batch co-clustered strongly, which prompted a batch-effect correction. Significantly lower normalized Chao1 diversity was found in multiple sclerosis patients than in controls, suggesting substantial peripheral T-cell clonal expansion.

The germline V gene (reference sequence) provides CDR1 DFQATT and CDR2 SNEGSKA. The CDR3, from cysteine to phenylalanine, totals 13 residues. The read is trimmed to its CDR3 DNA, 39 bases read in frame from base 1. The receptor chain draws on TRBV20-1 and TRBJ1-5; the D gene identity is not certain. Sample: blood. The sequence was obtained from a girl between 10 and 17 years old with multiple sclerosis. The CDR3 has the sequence CSAAGSGNQPQHF. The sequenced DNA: TGCAGCGCTGCGGGGAGTGGCAATCAGCCCCAGCATTTT.